This T cell receptor beta chain was sequenced for a study of T cells expressing NK-cell markers. From germline, CDR1 is DFQATT and CDR2 SNEGSKA (reference sequence). The CDR3 is 16 amino acids. In generating TCR beta cDNA, 5'RACE template switching with UMIs was used. Reprocessing the 5' RACE reads, TCRdb reports a single entry for every CDR3 protein and omits DNA. The sample includes about 380,000 distinct CDR3 sequences. The chain joins TRBV20-1 to TRBJ2-1; TCRdb reports TRBD2, a call that lacks DNA to check it against. The TCR was taken from a man aged 18-69 years in good health. The sequencing input was blood T cells: a sorted CD56 or NKG2C T cell subset, CD4+ or CD8+ T cells, or bulk PBMC T cells (not recorded which). The CDR3: CSARDSAGGVYNEQFF.